A single sample gave rise to the 24 T cell receptor beta chains below, sequenced in a study of blood T cell repertoires in COVID-19. Profiled with immunoSEQ multiplex PCR; TCRdb holds only in-frame clones, not every one. The table shows hundreds of thousands of clones, with 70% to 90% occurring only once. Material: peripheral blood. The receptors shown here come from a woman aged 25 to 39 with active or convalescent COVID-19.

There are a few counts of this clone. This sequence joins TRBV14 and TRBJ2-7; D call uncertain. Per germline, CDR1 SGHDN and CDR2 FVKESK. The CDR3 covers 12 residues. V shed 2 bases and J shed 3 bases, with 5 bases lying between them. CDR3 protein: CASSQYNYEQYF. The CDR3, as DNA: TGTGCCAGCAGCCAATACAACTACGAGCAGTACTTC.

This sequence joins TRBV9 and TRBJ2-1; TRBD1 matches at 8 bases. The length of the CDR3 is 16 residues. With 0 bases clipped from V and 5 bases from J, the junction kept 7 bases outside the gene matches. Germline CDR1 reads SGDLS; CDR2 reads YYNGEE. CDR3 sequence (DNA): TGTGCCAGCAGCGTAGTGGCAGGGACAGGTGACAATGAGCAGTTCTTC. This translates into CASSVVAGTGDNEQFF.

J is TRBJ1-1 and V is TRBV25-1, with TRBD1 identical over 7 bases. Germline loops: CDR1 MGHDK, CDR2 SYGVNS. CDR3 length: 16 amino acids. V lost 3 bases to trimming and J lost 1 base; unmatched junction nucleotides: 8. CDR3 residues: CASSDATGTANTEAFF. The CDR3, as DNA: TGTGCCAGCAGTGACGCGACCGGGACAGCGAACACTGAAGCTTTCTTT.

The chain links TRBV19 to TRBJ1-1, with D tentatively TRBD1 (6 bases). The V end lost 7 bases, the J end lost 6 bases, and 15 bases lay between the germline ends. The CDR3 consists of 13 residues. Germline CDR1 and CDR2: LNHDA and SQIVND (reference sequence). The CDR3 DNA reads TGTGCCAGTACTGAGCAGGGGATGCCTGAAGCTTTCTTT. Its translation is CASTEQGMPEAFF.

V and J are TRBV3-1 (or the pseudogene TRBV3-2) and TRBJ2-2, with 16 bases matching TRBD2. Germline V gene sequence: CDR1 LGHDT, CDR2 YNNKEL (reference sequence). The CDR3 is 18 amino acids. V lost 5 bases, J lost 7 bases, and 10 bases stayed unmatched. The CDR3, as DNA: TGTGCCAGCAGCTACTATGGGACTAGCGGGGGGGCCGGCGGGGAGCTGTTTTTT. It specifies CASSYYGTSGGAGGELFF.

The chain recombines TRBV3-1 (or the pseudogene TRBV3-2) with TRBJ2-7; TRBD1 aligns across 7 bases. This CDR3 is built from 13 residues. CDR1 LGHDT and CDR2 YNNKEL come from the germline V gene (reference sequence). J lost 3 bases, V lost 8 bases, and 7 bases had no gene match. The DNA of the CDR3 is TGTGCCAGCGGTGGGACAGAGTTCTACGAGCAGTACTTC. This sequence encodes CASGGTEFYEQYF.

V and J are TRBV10-1 and TRBJ1-4; 7 nucleotides agree with TRBD1. The CDR3 has 15 residues. CDR1 and CDR2 from the germline V gene are WNHNN and SYGVQD (reference sequence). V shed 1 base, J shed 5 bases, and the junction held 4 bases outside the gene matches. The CDR3 DNA sequence: TGCGCCAGCAGTGAGTATGGGACAGCAAATGAAAAACTGTTTTTT. Its translation is CASSEYGTANEKLFF.

The sample holds a few counts of this clone. V is TRBV19 and J is TRBJ2-7; D gene unclear. Trimming stripped 1 base from V and 4 bases from J, with 14 bases between. CDR3 length: 15 amino acids. CDR1 LNHDA and CDR2 SQIVND come from the germline V gene (reference sequence). CDR3 in DNA: TGTGCCAGTAGTATAGGTGACACGGCTCCTTACGAGCAGTACTTC. This translates into CASSIGDTAPYEQYF.

V and J are TRBV10-3 and TRBJ1-1; weak D call: TRBD1 (6 bases). CDR1 is ENHRY, CDR2 SYGVKD, per germline. The CDR3 loop spans 14 amino acids. V was shortened by 4 bases and J by 4 bases, with 13 bases between the two germline ends. The CDR3: CAISAGSGATEAFF. The CDR3 bases are TGTGCCATCAGTGCGGGGTCAGGGGCCACTGAAGCTTTCTTT.

J is TRBJ1-2 and V is TRBV10-3; TRBD1 aligns across 9 bases. V lost 2 bases to trimming and J lost 4 bases; unmatched junction nucleotides: 5. Germline V gene lookup returns CDR1 ENHRY and CDR2 SYGVKD. This CDR3 is 15 amino acids long. The CDR3 sequence: CAISEKTGGPYGYTF. For the CDR3, the DNA is TGTGCCATCAGTGAGAAGACAGGGGGACCCTATGGCTACACCTTC.

V usage is TRBV2 and J usage is TRBJ2-4; 9 bases align to TRBD2. V lost 4 bases, J lost 4 bases, and 8 bases stayed unmatched. Looked up from germline, CDR1 is SNHLY and CDR2 is FYNNEI. The CDR3 covers 16 residues. CDR3 sequence: CASSAPGLAEKNIQYF. Here the CDR3 DNA reads TGTGCCAGCAGTGCGCCGGGACTAGCAGAGAAAAACATTCAGTACTTC.

The DNA of the CDR3 is TGCAGTGCTAGTTCAACCACATCAAGCACAGATACGCAGTATTTT. Translating gives CSASSTTSSTDTQYF. This sequence joins TRBV20-1 and TRBJ2-3; D remains unclear. Between the trimmed V and J ends, which lost 3 bases and 0 bases, there was a span of 13 bases. Germline V gives CDR1 DFQATT, CDR2 SNEGSKA (reference sequence). The CDR3 contains 15 residues.

The chain carries TRBV30 and TRBJ2-2; TRBD2 matches at 8 bases. The V segment lost 4 bases and the J segment 12 bases; nucleotides outside the gene matches: 7. There are 12 residues in the CDR3. From germline, CDR1 is GTSNPN and CDR2 SVGIG (reference sequence). The CDR3 coding sequence is TGTGCCTGGACCAGCGGGAGTGCCCAGCTGTTTTTT. Residues: CAWTSGSAQLFF.

The chain recombines TRBV10-3 with TRBJ1-1; no definite D call. CDR1 and CDR2 (germline): ENHRY, SYGVKD. The CDR3 length is 15 residues. Trimming stripped 7 bases from V and 1 base from J, with 16 bases between. The CDR3 bases are TGTGCCATCACCACACATGACTCGCCGAACACTGAAGCTTTCTTT. Encoded protein: CAITTHDSPNTEAFF.

This clone was found a few times. The gene calls are TRBV5-8 and TRBJ2-1; 7 bases are shared with TRBD2. The ends lost 7 bases at V and 9 bases at J; junction bases unmatched: 13. The CDR3 loop spans 14 amino acids. Germline CDR1 and CDR2: SGHTS and YDEGEE. In nucleotides, the CDR3 is TGTGCCAGCGCCAACGGACTAGGGTTCATTGAGCAGTTCTTC. Translating gives CASANGLGFIEQFF.

For the CDR3, the DNA is TGTGCCAGCAGTCATCTAGCGCGGGACACAGATACGCAGTATTTT. Its translation is CASSHLARDTDTQYF. J is TRBJ2-3 and V is TRBV27; the D gene is possibly TRBD2 (6 bases). The CDR3 runs to 15 residues. Per germline, CDR1 MNHEY and CDR2 SMNVEV (reference sequence). V lost 5 bases and J 2 bases, leaving 14 bases between the germline ends.

This chain links TRBV20-1 with TRBJ1-2; 9 positions match TRBD1. The germline gives CDR1 DFQATT, CDR2 SNEGSKA (reference sequence). This CDR3 is 16 amino acids long. Unmatched junction bases numbered 10, after V lost 3 bases and J lost 2 bases. CDR3 amino acids: CSASTGGLPPNYGYTF. The CDR3 coding sequence is TGCAGTGCTAGTACAGGGGGCCTTCCTCCGAACTATGGCTACACCTTC.

This rearrangement joins TRBV29-1 to TRBJ2-2; D is perhaps TRBD2 (5 bases). Trimming removed 7 bases at V and 4 bases at J, with 16 bases between. The CDR3 has 14 residues. In germline, CDR1 is SQVTM, CDR2 ANQGSEA. CDR3 in amino acids: CSARPGSGTGELFF. CDR3 coding DNA: TGCAGCGCGAGGCCGGGGTCGGGCACCGGGGAGCTGTTTTTT.

The J gene is TRBJ1-5, the V gene TRBV3-1 (or the pseudogene TRBV3-2), with TRBD1 as a possible D gene (5 bases). The V and J ends lost 1 base and 3 bases respectively, with 7 bases between them. There are 14 residues in the CDR3. Germline CDR1 LGHDT, CDR2 YNNKEL (reference sequence). The DNA of the CDR3 is TGTGCCAGCAGCCAAGGGACACCCAATCAGCCCCAGCATTTT. Translating it yields CASSQGTPNQPQHF.

This sequence joins TRBV24-1 and TRBJ1-5; 8 nucleotides line up with TRBD1. CDR3 length equals 17 residues. V gave up 4 bases and J gave up 1 base; unmatched junction bases: 8. The V gene's germline CDR1 is KGHDR and CDR2 SFDVKD. In nucleotides, the CDR3 is TGTGCCACCAGTGAGGGGGTGGACAGGGAGAGCAATCAGCCCCAGCATTTT. Amino acids: CATSEGVDRESNQPQHF.

CDR3 sequence: CASRVDRANTGELFF. In DNA form, the CDR3 reads TGTGCCAGCAGGGTCGACAGGGCGAACACCGGGGAGCTGTTTTTT. The V and J genes are TRBV2 and TRBJ2-2, with 7 bases lining up with TRBD1. The ends lost 6 bases at V and 0 bases at J; junction bases unmatched: 4. The CDR3 is made up of 15 amino acids. Germline V gives CDR1 SNHLY, CDR2 FYNNEI.

CDR3 protein: CATSPLGLSTNEKLFF. The CDR3 DNA reads TGTGCCACCAGCCCCCTCGGGTTGTCAACTAATGAAAAACTGTTTTTT. This chain connects TRBV15 to TRBJ1-4; D not resolved. Germline V gene data show CDR1 as LNHNV and CDR2 as YYDKDF (reference sequence). This CDR3 has 16 amino acids. Deletions cut 5 bases from V and 0 bases from J, with 13 bases between.

The gene calls are TRBV11-2 and TRBJ2-5, with D possibly being TRBD2 (6 bases). V was shortened by 5 bases and J by 5 bases, with 12 bases between the two germline ends. The CDR3 runs 13 residues. Germline lookup yields CDR1 SGHAT and CDR2 FQNNGV. CDR3 in DNA: TGTGCCAGCAGCCCCGGGGGAACGGAGACCCAGTACTTC. It specifies CASSPGGTETQYF.

In this sample, this clone turned up once. Other DNA sequences from this sample encode an identical CDR3 as well. V usage is TRBV27 and J usage is TRBJ1-1; D may be TRBD1 (6 bases). The CDR3 sequence is 14 residues long. V lost 3 bases to trimming and J lost 1 base, with 9 bases between them. The germline V gene encodes CDR1 MNHEY and CDR2 SMNVEV (reference sequence). DNA for the CDR3: TGTGCCAGCAGTTTTGGGGGCTCGAACACTGAAGCTTTCTTT. Its translation: CASSFGGSNTEAFF.